Presented here are 19 T cell receptor beta chains from one specimen sequenced in a study of response to subunit inactivated influenza vaccine. TCRdb reanalysed the RT-PCR reads using MiXCR and keeps one entry per CDR3 protein. Here the sample spans around 600,000 distinct CDR3 sequences, 11% being singletons. These data were also reused for a study on T cells expressing NK-cell markers. That work adds: As the method of synthesis, 5'RACE template switching with UMIs yielded TCR beta cDNA.

This specimen was PBMCs from blood, taken on the day of vaccination. Source of these receptors: a man in his fifties who received an inactivated influenza vaccine.

The genes are TRBV19 and TRBJ2-7, with 8 positions matching TRBD1. V lost 3 bases, J lost 1 base, and 5 bases stayed unmatched. The germline V gene encodes CDR1 LNHDA and CDR2 SQIVND (reference sequence). The CDR3 is 15 residues long. The CDR3 loop reads CASSIARQGSYEQYF. The CDR3 region has the DNA TGTGCCAGTAGTATTGCGCGACAGGGGTCCTACGAGCAGTACTTC.

The V and J genes are TRBV7-6 and TRBJ2-7, with D possibly matching TRBD1 (6 bases). V gave up 1 base and J gave up 3 bases, with 13 bases separating them. The germline V gene has CDR1 SGHVS and CDR2 FNYEAQ. CDR3 size: 15 residues. The CDR3 nucleotides read TGTGCCAGCAGCTTAGAACAGGGCGTCGGCTACGAGCAGTACTTC. The encoded protein is CASSLEQGVGYEQYF.

This clonotype has only a few counts. The chain has TRBV20-1 and TRBJ2-1, with 7 bases fitting TRBD1. Germline CDR1 and CDR2: DFQATT and SNEGSKA (reference sequence). The CDR3 consists of 16 residues. The V and J ends lost 4 bases and 8 bases, in that order; junction bases with no gene match: 17. The CDR3 region is CSANPRAKGALHEQFF. In nucleotides, the CDR3 is TGCAGTGCTAACCCTAGGGCCAAGGGGGCGTTACATGAGCAGTTCTTC.

This clonotype was observed a handful of times. The chain has TRBV7-2 and TRBJ2-7; 7 bases agree with TRBD1. Looked up from germline, CDR1 is SGHTA and CDR2 is FQGNSA. CDR3 size: 14 residues. V lost 3 bases to trimming and J lost 5 bases; unmatched junction nucleotides: 7. The CDR3 coding sequence is TGTGCCAGCAGCTTTGAGGACAGGTGGCACGAGCAGTACTTC. It yields the protein CASSFEDRWHEQYF.

The sample holds a few counts of this clonotype. J is TRBJ2-1 and V is TRBV6-2 or TRBV6-3; TRBD1 might be the D (5 bases). With 8 bases removed from V and 7 bases from J, the gap between germline ends came to 9 bases. The length of the CDR3 is 11 residues. Looked up from germline, CDR1 is MNHEY and CDR2 is SVGEGT. This CDR3 is CASARGNEQFF. The CDR3 nucleotides are TGTGCCAGCGCTAGGGGAAATGAGCAGTTCTTC.

This clonotype occurred a few times. This rearrangement joins TRBV4-2 to TRBJ1-1; D is uncertain. The CDR3 extends over 14 amino acids. V was cut by 0 bases and J by 11 bases, with 16 bases left in between. Per the germline V gene, CDR1 is LGHNA and CDR2 is YNFKEQ. The CDR3 region has the DNA TGTGCCAGCAGCCAAGAGAGCGAGTCGCGAATGGCTTTCTTT. As protein: CASSQESESRMAFF.

This clonotype was picked up a small number of times. CDR3 coding DNA: TGCAGTGCTAGAGATCGGTACAGGGCCTACCACGAGCAGTACTTC. Translated: CSARDRYRAYHEQYF. The chain combines TRBV20-1 with TRBJ2-7; TRBD1 might be the D (6 bases). V lost 0 bases to trimming and J lost 5 bases, with 17 bases between them. Germline V lookup: CDR1 DFQATT, CDR2 SNEGSKA (reference sequence). CDR3 size: 15 residues.

In this sample, this clonotype turned up a few times. The genes are TRBV7-2 and TRBJ1-5; D not certain. The germline gives CDR1 SGHTA, CDR2 FQGNSA. Trimming removed 1 base at V and 9 bases at J, with 13 bases between. The CDR3 contains 14 residues. CDR3: CASSLGAAFRPQHF. DNA of the CDR3: TGTGCCAGCAGCTTAGGGGCGGCTTTTCGGCCCCAGCATTTT.

This clonotype was counted at least ten times. V is TRBV3-1 and J is TRBJ1-5; no firm D call. This CDR3 is 14 amino acids long. Per the germline V gene, CDR1 is LGHDT and CDR2 is YNNKEL (reference sequence). The V gene lost 0 bases and the J gene lost 11 bases, with 14 bases spanning the gap. The DNA of the CDR3 is TGTGCCAGCAGCCAAGATGCGTCCTCCACGGCCCAGCATTTT. Translation gives CASSQDASSTAQHF.

This clonotype was seen a few times. This chain links TRBV6-4 with TRBJ2-1; D gene uncertain. Germline CDR1 MRHNA, CDR2 SNTAGT. This CDR3 has 16 residues. Trimming took off 0 bases at V and 6 bases at J, with 15 bases between the two ends. The CDR3 DNA reads as TGTGCCAGCAGTGACTCGAAGGGTGTTCTGATCAATGAGCAGTTCTTC. This codes for CASSDSKGVLINEQFF.

At least ten counts were recorded for this clonotype. This chain links TRBV12-3 or TRBV12-4 with TRBJ2-3; TRBD2 is a possible D gene (6 bases). This CDR3 contains 16 residues. Trimming left V 3 bases short and J 6 bases short, with 19 bases between. CDR3 sequence (DNA): TGTGCCAGCAGTTTGGGCGCGGGACTGGCGGGGGATACGCAGTATTTT. Translation gives CASSLGAGLAGDTQYF.

The chain recombines TRBV10-3 with TRBJ1-1; possible D gene TRBD1, 5 bases. CDR3 length equals 15 residues. The V end lost 2 bases, the J end lost 8 bases, and 18 bases lay between the germline ends. Germline V gene sequence: CDR1 ENHRY, CDR2 SYGVKD. Here the CDR3 reads CAISETSMGGGEAFF. The CDR3 region has the DNA TGTGCCATCAGTGAGACTTCGATGGGGGGGGGAGAAGCTTTCTTT.

This clonotype was detected a few times. The chain joins TRBV7-2 to TRBJ2-7, with 13 bases aligning to TRBD2. The J segment lost 5 bases and the V segment lost 5 bases, leaving 6 bases of the junction unmatched. In germline, CDR1 is SGHTA, CDR2 FQGNSA. CDR3 length: 15 residues. CDR3 protein: CASSRRGLAGNEQYF. The CDR3, as DNA: TGTGCCAGCAGCCGGAGGGGACTAGCGGGGAACGAGCAGTACTTC.

This clonotype was detected many times. The gene calls are TRBV20-1 and TRBJ1-4; D is unresolved. V was pared by 6 bases and J by 8 bases, with 16 bases between. Germline CDR1 reads DFQATT; CDR2 reads SNEGSKA (reference sequence). The CDR3 totals 13 residues. The CDR3 nucleotides read TGCAGTGCCGAAAATAGGGAGGAAGAAAAACTGTTTTTT. It codes for CSAENREEEKLFF.

This chain uses TRBV28 with TRBJ2-7, with no clear D. From germline, CDR1 is MDHEN and CDR2 SYDVKM. The CDR3 length is 12 residues. The CDR3 region is CASDGDMNEQYF. The CDR3 region has the DNA TGTGCTTCGGACGGCGATATGAACGAGCAGTACTTC.

This chain connects TRBV19 to TRBJ2-5; 7 bases line up with TRBD2. This CDR3 region has 14 residues. Per the germline V gene, CDR1 is LNHDA and CDR2 is SQIVND (reference sequence). V shed 6 bases and J 1 base; nucleotides not matched to a gene: 5. CDR3 sequence reads: CASSPGGFQETQYF. CDR3 bases: TGTGCCAGTAGCCCGGGGGGTTTCCAAGAGACCCAGTACTTC. Full variable domain (missing parts from reference TRBV19 and TRBJ2-5): DGGITQSPKYLFRKEGQNVTLSCEQNLNHDAMYWYRQDPGQGLRLIYYSQIVNDFQKGDIAEGYSVSREKKESFPLTVTSAQKNPTAFYLCASSPGGFQETQYFGPGTRLLVL.

This clonotype appeared many times. The chain employs TRBV11-2 and TRBJ2-4; weak D call: TRBD2 (5 bases). The length of the CDR3 is 11 residues. Trimming removed 3 bases from V and 8 bases from J, with 5 bases in between. Germline V lookup: CDR1 SGHAT, CDR2 FQNNGV. The DNA of the CDR3 is TGTGCCAGCAGCTTCGGGGACATTCAGTACTTC. Translating it yields CASSFGDIQYF.

This clonotype came up a few times. This rearrangement joins TRBV6-2 or TRBV6-3 to TRBJ1-6; tentatively, D is TRBD1 (6 bases). V lost 4 bases, J lost 6 bases, and 19 bases lay in between. The CDR3 contains 17 residues. CDR1 is MNHEY, CDR2 SVGEGT, per germline. CDR3 DNA sequence: TGTGCCAGCAGTTTTATTATAGCCTCCAGGGGTAATTCACCCCTCCACTTT. Its protein is CASSFIIASRGNSPLHF.

In this sample, this clonotype turned up many times. V is TRBV18 and J is TRBJ2-6; D is unclear. The V gene lost 3 bases and the J gene lost 1 base, with 10 bases spanning the gap. Germline-derived CDR1 and CDR2 are KGHSH and LQKENI. This CDR3 is 16 amino acids long. The CDR3 loop reads CASSPLSDSGANVLTF. The CDR3 DNA reads as TGTGCCAGCTCACCTCTCAGTGATTCTGGGGCCAACGTCCTGACTTTC.